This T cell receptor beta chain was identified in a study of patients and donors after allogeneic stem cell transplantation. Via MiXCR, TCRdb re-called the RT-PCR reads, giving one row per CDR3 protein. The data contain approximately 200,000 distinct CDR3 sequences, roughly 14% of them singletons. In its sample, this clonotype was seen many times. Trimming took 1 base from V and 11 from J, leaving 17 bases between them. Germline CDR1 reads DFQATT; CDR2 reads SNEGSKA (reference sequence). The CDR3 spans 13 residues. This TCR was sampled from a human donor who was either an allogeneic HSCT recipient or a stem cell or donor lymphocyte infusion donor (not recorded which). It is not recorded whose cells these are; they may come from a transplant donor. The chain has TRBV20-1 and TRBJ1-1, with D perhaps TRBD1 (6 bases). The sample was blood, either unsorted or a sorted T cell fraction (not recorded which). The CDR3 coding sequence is TGCAGTGCTAGAGGCCCCAGGGGACTTGAGGCTTTCTTT. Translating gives CSARGPRGLEAFF.